This T cell receptor (beta chain) came from a study of blood T cell repertoires in COVID-19. The protocol was immunoSEQ multiplex PCR, while the TCRdb copy is restricted to in-frame clones and leaves out a portion. The sample lists about 120,000 clones; 70% to 90% were seen once. CDR3 size: 20 residues. Germline values: CDR1 MNHNS, CDR2 SASEGT. Trimming took off 3 bases at V and 0 bases at J, with 24 bases between the two ends. This clone was found a few times. The J gene is TRBJ1-5, the V gene TRBV6-1, with D possibly matching TRBD1 (6 bases). This clonotype was sampled from a man aged 40-55 years with acute or convalescent COVID-19. The sequencing input was peripheral blood. The CDR3 is CASSDSLGGRTTYSNQPQHF. DNA of the CDR3: TGTGCCAGCAGTGATTCTTTAGGGGGACGCACGACCTATAGCAATCAGCCCCAGCATTTT.